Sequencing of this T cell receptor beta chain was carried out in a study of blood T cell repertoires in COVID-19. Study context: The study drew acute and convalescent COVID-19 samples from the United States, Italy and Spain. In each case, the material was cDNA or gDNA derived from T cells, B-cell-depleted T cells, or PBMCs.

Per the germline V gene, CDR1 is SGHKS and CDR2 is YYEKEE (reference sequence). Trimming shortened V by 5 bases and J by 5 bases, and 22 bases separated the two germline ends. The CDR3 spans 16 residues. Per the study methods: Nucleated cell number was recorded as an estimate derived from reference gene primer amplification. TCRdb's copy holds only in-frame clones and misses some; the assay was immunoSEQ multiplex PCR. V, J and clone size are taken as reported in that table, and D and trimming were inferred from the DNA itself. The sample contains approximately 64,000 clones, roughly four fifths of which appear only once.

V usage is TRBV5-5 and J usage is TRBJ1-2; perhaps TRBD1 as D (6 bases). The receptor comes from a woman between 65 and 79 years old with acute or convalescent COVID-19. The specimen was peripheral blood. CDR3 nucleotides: TGTGCCAGCAGACCGGTCCTACAGGGAGGGAGGTATGGCTACACCTTC. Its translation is CASRPVLQGGRYGYTF.